These T cell receptor beta chains were read from a single sample in a study of Ad26.COV2.S vaccination and SARS-CoV-2 variants. The protocol was immunoSEQ multiplex PCR, while the TCRdb copy is restricted to in-frame clones and leaves out a portion. Here the sample spans hundreds of thousands of clones, 70% to 90% being singletons. The source was peripheral blood, collected in a trial of Ad26.COV2.S vaccine versus placebo. Receptor source: a person between 18 and 59 years old who received the Ad26.COV2.S COVID-19 vaccine or a placebo. The CDR3 runs from the conserved cysteine through the conserved F or W. A D gene is named only where the DNA matches it firmly. Size values are once, few and many counts, or a class for expanded clones, and some rows have none.

DNA: TGTGCCAGTCTCAACCGGGACAGCTATGGCTACACCTTC; CDR3: CASLNRDSYGYTF; V: TRBV19; J: TRBJ1-2; D: TRBD1; size: -
DNA: TGTGCCAGCAGTTTCTTACAGGGTAGGGGCACTGAAGCTTTCTTT; CDR3: CASSFLQGRGTEAFF; V: TRBV6-5; J: TRBJ1-1; D: -; size: -
DNA: TGCGCCAGCAGCCAAGGGCGGGGGCTGAGTTATGGCTACACCTTC; CDR3: CASSQGRGLSYGYTF; V: TRBV4-1; J: TRBJ1-2; D: -; size: -
DNA: TGTGCCAGCAGCTTACAGGGATCCTACAATGAGCAGTTCTTC; CDR3: CASSLQGSYNEQFF; V: TRBV11-3; J: TRBJ2-1; D: -; size: -
DNA: TGTGCCACGTCCGTAATGGGCAGGGGGCTGACCGGGGAGCTGTTTTTT; CDR3: CATSVMGRGLTGELFF; V: TRBV24-1; J: TRBJ2-2; D: TRBD1; size: -
DNA: TGTGCCAGTAGTCCCTATGGACAGGAGGATCAGCCCCAGCATTTT; CDR3: CASSPYGQEDQPQHF; V: TRBV19; J: TRBJ1-5; D: TRBD1; size: -
DNA: TGTGCCAGCAGTTACAGAGCACGGGAAAGGGAAGGAGTTTCACCCCTCCACTTT; CDR3: CASSYRAREREGVSPLHF; V: TRBV6-8; J: TRBJ1-6; D: -; size: -
DNA: TGTGCCTGGAGTGGTGGGACAACTGGGGAGCTGTTTTTT; CDR3: CAWSGGTTGELFF; V: TRBV30; J: TRBJ2-2; D: -; size: -
DNA: TGTGCCAGCCGACCGGGGGCAGCCGGCGGCTACACCTTC; CDR3: CASRPGAAGGYTF; V: TRBV6-6; J: TRBJ1-2; D: -; size: -
DNA: TGTGCCAGCAGTTACTGGGTTGGGGTCACTGAAGCTTTCTTT; CDR3: CASSYWVGVTEAFF; V: TRBV6-5; J: TRBJ1-1; D: -; size: -
DNA: TGTGCCAGCAGCCAAGGGGGACTAGGGGCAGATACGCAGTATTTT; CDR3: CASSQGGLGADTQYF; V: TRBV3-1/TRBV3-2; J: TRBJ2-3; D: TRBD2; size: few
DNA: TGTGCCAGCAGCCTCGGCGGGAGCGATCTTTACGAGCAGTACTTC; CDR3: CASSLGGSDLYEQYF; V: TRBV27; J: TRBJ2-7; D: TRBD2; size: -
DNA: TGTGCCAGCAGCTTTAATCCTAGCTTCAATGAGCAGTTCTTC; CDR3: CASSFNPSFNEQFF; V: TRBV7-3; J: TRBJ2-1; D: -; size: -
DNA: TGTGCCAGTAGTTCCTCATGGGGATACGACACTGAAGCTTTCTTT; CDR3: CASSSSWGYDTEAFF; V: TRBV19; J: TRBJ1-1; D: -; size: -
DNA: TGCAGCGTTGAACACACAGGGGGGGACACTGAAGCTTTCTTT; CDR3: CSVEHTGGDTEAFF; V: TRBV29-1; J: TRBJ1-1; D: TRBD1; size: -
DNA: TGTGCCAGCAGCCCCTCGCAGGGGGGCACAGATACGCAGTATTTT; CDR3: CASSPSQGGTDTQYF; V: TRBV7-2; J: TRBJ2-3; D: TRBD1; size: -
DNA: TGTGCCAGCAGCTTGGGGATACGACAGGTAGGGGGATACACTGAAGCTTTCTTT; CDR3: CASSLGIRQVGGYTEAFF; V: TRBV7-2; J: TRBJ1-1; D: -; size: -
DNA: TGTGCCAGCCTCCCGGGACAGACGAACACTGAAGCTTTCTTT; CDR3: CASLPGQTNTEAFF; V: TRBV19; J: TRBJ1-1; D: TRBD1; size: -
DNA: TGTGCCAGCAGCCGCTCTACTAGCGGGGGGGCCACGGAATACTTC; CDR3: CASSRSTSGGATEYF; V: TRBV3-1/TRBV3-2; J: TRBJ2-4; D: TRBD2; size: -
DNA: TGCGCCAGCAGCCAAGATTTTAGCGGGGGCTCCTACGAGCAGTACTTC; CDR3: CASSQDFSGGSYEQYF; V: TRBV4-3; J: TRBJ2-7; D: TRBD2; size: many
DNA: TGTGCCAGCAGCTTAGCGTCAGGCGGTCGATCACCCCTCCACTTT; CDR3: CASSLASGGRSPLHF; V: TRBV7-2; J: TRBJ1-6; D: -; size: -
DNA: TGCAGTGCTAGTAGGGCAGTATCCTATAATTCACCCCTCCACTTT; CDR3: CSASRAVSYNSPLHF; V: TRBV20-1; J: TRBJ1-6; D: -; size: once
DNA: TGCAGCGCCCGGAGGGGTATAGGGGCGGGTGAGACCCAGTACTTC; CDR3: CSARRGIGAGETQYF; V: TRBV29-1; J: TRBJ2-5; D: -; size: once
DNA: TGTGCCAGCAGTTTCGGGACAGGGAATGCTTTCTTT; CDR3: CASSFGTGNAFF; V: TRBV28; J: TRBJ1-1; D: TRBD1; size: -
DNA: TGTGCCAGTAGTACCCCAGGGGCTGAAGCTTTCTTT; CDR3: CASSTPGAEAFF; V: TRBV19; J: TRBJ1-1; D: -; size: -
DNA: TGTGCCAGTAGTAGTCTAGCGGGAGATGAGCAGTTCTTC; CDR3: CASSSLAGDEQFF; V: TRBV19; J: TRBJ2-1; D: TRBD2; size: -
DNA: TGTGCCAGCAGTTTCGGACAGGGGGTGAATGAAAAACTGTTTTTT; CDR3: CASSFGQGVNEKLFF; V: TRBV6-6; J: TRBJ1-4; D: TRBD1; size: -
DNA: TGTGCCAGGGGGACGCAGCAGGCCTACGAGCAGTACTTC; CDR3: CARGTQQAYEQYF; V: TRBV2; J: TRBJ2-7; D: -; size: once
DNA: TGCGCCAGCAGCTTAGGGGGGGCAAATCAGCCCCAGCATTTT; CDR3: CASSLGGANQPQHF; V: TRBV5-1; J: TRBJ1-5; D: -; size: -
DNA: TGTGCCAGTAGCCAAGATCATGGCTACACCTTC; CDR3: CASSQDHGYTF; V: TRBV19; J: TRBJ1-2; D: -; size: -
DNA: TGTGCCAGCAGTAAGGTCCTAGCGGACACAGATACGCAGTATTTT; CDR3: CASSKVLADTDTQYF; V: TRBV2; J: TRBJ2-3; D: TRBD2; size: -